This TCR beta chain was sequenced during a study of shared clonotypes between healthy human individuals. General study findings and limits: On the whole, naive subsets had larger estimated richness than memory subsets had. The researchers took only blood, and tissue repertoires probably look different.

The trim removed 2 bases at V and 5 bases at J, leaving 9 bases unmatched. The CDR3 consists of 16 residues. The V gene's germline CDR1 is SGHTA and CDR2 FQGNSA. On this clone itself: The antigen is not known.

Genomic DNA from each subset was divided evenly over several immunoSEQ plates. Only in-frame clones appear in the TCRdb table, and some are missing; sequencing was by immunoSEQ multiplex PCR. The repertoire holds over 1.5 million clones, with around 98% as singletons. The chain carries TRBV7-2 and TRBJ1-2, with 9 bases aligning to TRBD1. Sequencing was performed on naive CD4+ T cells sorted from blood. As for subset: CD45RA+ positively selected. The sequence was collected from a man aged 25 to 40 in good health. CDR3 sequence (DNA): TGTGCCAGCAGCTTATGGACAGGGGACGGTACTTATGGCTACACCTTC. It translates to CASSLWTGDGTYGYTF.